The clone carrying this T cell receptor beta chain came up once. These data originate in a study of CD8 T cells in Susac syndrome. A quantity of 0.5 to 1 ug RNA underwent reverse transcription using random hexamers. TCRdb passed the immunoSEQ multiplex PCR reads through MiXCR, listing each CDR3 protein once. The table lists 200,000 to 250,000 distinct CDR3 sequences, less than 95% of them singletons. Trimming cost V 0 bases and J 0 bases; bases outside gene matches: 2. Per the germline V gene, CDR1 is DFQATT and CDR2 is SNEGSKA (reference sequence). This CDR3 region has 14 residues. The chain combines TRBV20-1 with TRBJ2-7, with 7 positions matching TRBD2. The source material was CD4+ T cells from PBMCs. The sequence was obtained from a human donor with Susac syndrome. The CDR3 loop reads CSAREGGSSYEQYF. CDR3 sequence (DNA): TGCAGTGCTAGAGAGGGGGGGTCCTCCTACGAGCAGTACTTC.